A single TCR beta chain is shown here with its context. Its target is not known. The length of the CDR3 is 14 residues. CDR1 is SGHAT and CDR2 is FQNNGV in the germline V gene. V was shortened by 5 bases and J by 0 bases, with 10 bases between the two germline ends. The record originates from a study of CD8 T cells in ankylosing spondylitis. Study outcomes and limitations: Significant enrichment of disease-linked clones was reported in matched ankylosing spondylitis synovial fluid. For ankylosing spondylitis blood, a TCR beta motif of about eight highly homologous variants appeared characteristic. Clones linked to disease, bearing a CD8+ phenotype, were relatively rare in peripheral blood.

TCRdb passed the 5' RACE reads through MiXCR, listing each CDR3 protein once. The sample lists 500,000 to 550,000 distinct CDR3 sequences; about 13% were seen once. The rearrangement uses TRBV11-2 and TRBJ1-2; TRBD1 might be the D (5 bases). The sequenced sample consisted of blood, either unsorted or a sorted T cell fraction (not recorded which). This sequence originates from a male donor with ankylosing spondylitis. The CDR3 region is CASSRPTANYGYTF. DNA for the CDR3: TGTGCCAGCAGCCGACCGACAGCTAACTATGGCTACACCTTC.